One sample yielded the 20 T cell receptor beta chains listed below, sequenced in a study of T cells after yellow fever vaccination. TCRdb re-called the 5' RACE reads through MiXCR, storing one row per CDR3 protein. The repertoire holds 120,000 to 150,000 distinct CDR3 sequences, with approximately 7.7% as singletons. The sample was CD4+ T cells sorted from PBMCs, taken 5 days after the yellow fever booster vaccination. The receptors were gathered from a man between 25 and 39 years old who received the YFV17D yellow fever vaccine.

This clonotype was recorded many times. V gene TRBV28 combines with J gene TRBJ2-7; 9 bases agree with TRBD1. The CDR3 consists of 13 residues. Germline CDR1 is MDHEN and CDR2 is SYDVKM. Losses at the gene ends were 5 bases for V and 6 bases for J; bases not matched to a gene: 5. CDR3 loop: CASSEDRGGEQYF. DNA of the CDR3: TGTGCCAGCAGTGAAGACAGGGGGGGCGAGCAGTACTTC. Together with reference TRBV28 and TRBJ2-7, the CDR3 gives the full variable domain: DVKVTQSSRYLVKRTGEKVFLECVQDMDHENMFWYRQDPGLGLRLIYFSYDVKMKEKGDIPEGYSVSREKKERFSLILESASTNQTSMYLCASSEDRGGEQYFGPGTRLTVT.

With regard to this clonotype: This may come from a read error, since a much larger clone is one base off. V is TRBV21-1 and J is TRBJ2-7; the table calls TRBD1, which could not be checked here. TRBV21-1 is a pseudogene. CDR3 size: 14 residues. CDR3 sequence: CASRKTGQDCEQYF. As DNA, the CDR3 is TGTGCCAGCAGAAAGACGGGACAGGACTGCGAGCAGTACTTC.

This clonotype was seen repeatedly, ten times or more. The CDR3 protein is CASSLTSRGTDTQYF. The CDR3 region has the DNA TGTGCCAGCAGCTTAACGTCGCGCGGCACAGATACGCAGTATTTT. J is TRBJ2-3 and V is TRBV7-3; D is ambiguous. V was shortened by 0 bases and J by 1 base, with 8 bases between the two germline ends. The CDR3 consists of 15 residues. Germline CDR1 SGHTA, CDR2 FQGTGA.

This clonotype occurred many times. The V gene is TRBV6-5, the J gene TRBJ2-3, with a possible D match to TRBD1 (9 bases). Trimming pared 2 bases from V and 5 bases from J, leaving 17 bases between. Germline CDR1 reads MNHEY; CDR2 reads SVGAGI. The CDR3 contains 16 residues. CDR3 residues: CASSYSIAGQGDTQYF. The CDR3, as DNA: TGTGCCAGCAGTTACAGTATAGCGGGACAGGGAGATACGCAGTATTTT.

This clonotype appeared many times. The chain combines TRBV20-1 with TRBJ2-3; TRBD2 matches 7 bases. Trimming at V came to 8 bases and at J to 0 bases, leaving 8 bases not matched to a gene. Per the germline V gene, CDR1 is DFQATT and CDR2 is SNEGSKA (reference sequence). The CDR3 extends over 14 amino acids. In nucleotides, the CDR3 is TGCAGTCTACTGTCGACTAGCAGCACAGATACGCAGTATTTT. Its protein is CSLLSTSSTDTQYF.

This clonotype has a handful of counts. This chain links TRBV12-3 or TRBV12-4 with TRBJ2-3; a weak D match, TRBD2 (6 bases). The CDR3 has 16 amino acids. The V gene lost 8 bases and the J gene lost 1 base, with 19 bases spanning the gap. The CDR3 coding sequence is TGTGCCAGCGAACGGGGGATTTTAGGGGGCACAGATACGCAGTATTTT. This sequence encodes CASERGILGGTDTQYF.

This clonotype was observed at least ten times. This chain connects TRBV28 to TRBJ2-7, with TRBD1 matching over 7 bases. There are 12 residues in the CDR3. Trimming took 6 bases from V and 9 from J; bases not matched to a gene: 8. Germline values: CDR1 MDHEN, CDR2 SYDVKM. This chain's CDR3 is CASRYRGLGQYF. For the CDR3, the DNA is TGTGCCAGCAGATACAGGGGTCTTGGGCAGTACTTC.

As concerns this clonotype: A junction boundary mismatches the germline segment, possibly from a read error. The gene calls are TRBV4-3 and TRBJ2-7, with D perhaps being TRBD1 or TRBD2 (6 bases each). CDR1 is LGHNA and CDR2 is YSLEER in the germline V gene. The CDR3 consists of 15 residues. CDR3 loop: CASSQDGRDTALRNF. DNA for the CDR3: TGCGCCAGCAGCCAAGATGGGCGGGACACAGCGTTGAGGAACTTC.

This clonotype showed up just a few times. The CDR3 spells CSAVGTGDQPQHF. CDR3 bases: TGCAGTGCCGTCGGGACAGGGGATCAGCCCCAGCATTTT. V gene TRBV20-1 combines with J gene TRBJ1-5, with 10 bases matching TRBD1. Per the germline V gene, CDR1 is DFQATT and CDR2 is SNEGSKA (reference sequence). The CDR3 spans 13 residues. V shed 6 bases, J shed 5 bases, and the junction held 4 bases outside the gene matches.

This clonotype is a singleton in its sample. The rearrangement links TRBV27 to TRBJ2-7; 10 bases fit TRBD2. The trim removed 5 bases at V and 13 bases at J, leaving 17 bases unmatched. The CDR3 is made up of 15 amino acids. Germline assignment: CDR1 MNHEY and CDR2 SMNVEV (reference sequence). CDR3 DNA sequence: TGTGCCAGCAGTCCCCCCGCTAGCGGGGGCTTCGTGCACTACTTC. As protein: CASSPPASGGFVHYF.

This clonotype has a count of ten or more. This chain joins TRBV7-8 and TRBJ2-1; D remains unclear. Germline CDR1 reads SGHVS; CDR2 reads FQNEAQ. This CDR3 is 11 amino acids long. V was clipped by 3 bases and J by 8 bases, with 5 bases between them. CDR3 in amino acids: CASSFSYEQFF. Written as DNA, the CDR3 is TGTGCCAGCAGCTTTAGTTATGAGCAGTTCTTC.

This clonotype was observed a handful of times. The chain carries TRBV10-3 and TRBJ1-5, with 8 bases matching TRBD1. Germline V gene sequence: CDR1 ENHRY, CDR2 SYGVKD. The J segment lost 6 bases and the V segment lost 4 bases, leaving 5 bases of the junction unmatched. This CDR3 region has 14 residues. The CDR3 nucleotides are TGTGCCATCAGTGTGGACAGGGACGCTCAGCCCCAGCATTTT. Amino acids: CAISVDRDAQPQHF.

At least ten counts were recorded for this clonotype. The chain couples TRBV12-3 or TRBV12-4 to TRBJ2-3, with D perhaps TRBD2 (6 bases). CDR3 length: 14 residues. V lost 5 bases and J 2 bases, leaving 11 bases between the germline ends. In DNA, the CDR3 is TGTGCCAGCAGTCGGGACTTTAACACAGATACGCAGTATTTT. Translating gives CASSRDFNTDTQYF.

In its sample, this clonotype was seen many times. The gene calls are TRBV19 and TRBJ2-5; D call uncertain. The CDR3 length is 11 residues. V shed 6 bases and J shed 5 bases, with 7 bases lying between them. Germline V gene sequence: CDR1 LNHDA, CDR2 SQIVND (reference sequence). CDR3 nucleotides: TGTGCCAGTAGAGTGGGGGAGACCCAGTACTTC. Translated: CASRVGETQYF.

V and J are TRBV11-1 and TRBJ2-1; tentatively, D is TRBD2 (5 bases). Trimming shortened V by 5 bases and J by 8 bases, and 31 bases separated the two germline ends. This CDR3 is 19 amino acids long. Per the germline V gene, CDR1 is SGHAT and CDR2 is FQDESV (reference sequence). The CDR3 bases are TGTGCCAGCAGCCGTCGTACTCTCGTGTTCGGGATAGATTGGGATGAGCAGTTCTTC. This encodes CASSRRTLVFGIDWDEQFF.

Remarks on this clonotype: This could be a read error, since a much larger clone is one nucleotide away. V is TRBV7-2 and J is TRBJ2-2, with D perhaps TRBD1 (7 bases). The germline CDR1 and CDR2 sequences are SGHTA and FQGNSA. There are 16 residues in the CDR3. The CDR3 bases are TGTGCCAGCAGCTGGGACAGTGCCCTAGGGGGCGGGGAGCCGTTTTTT. Amino acids: CASSWDSALGGGEPFF.

The gene calls are TRBV12-3 or TRBV12-4 and TRBJ2-7, with D hard to call. This CDR3 is 12 amino acids long. Trimming cost V 3 bases and J 5 bases, with 8 bases left between them. The CDR3 protein is CASSLFGHEQYF. The CDR3 DNA reads TGTGCCAGCAGTTTGTTCGGCCACGAGCAGTACTTC.

This clonotype was counted between two and nine times. V gene TRBV9 combines with J gene TRBJ2-1; 8 nucleotides line up with TRBD1. Trimming removed 1 base from V and 5 bases from J; junction bases left unmatched: 2. The CDR3 length is 14 residues. Germline V CDR1 and CDR2: SGDLS, YYNGEE. CDR3 residues: CASSVQGAHNEQFF. CDR3 nucleotide sequence: TGTGCCAGCAGCGTACAGGGGGCCCACAATGAGCAGTTCTTC. Together with reference TRBV9 and TRBJ2-1, the CDR3 gives the full variable domain: DSGVTQTPKHLITATGQRVTLRCSPRSGDLSVYWYQQSLDQGLQFLIQYYNGEERAKGNILERFSAQQFPDLHSELNLSSLELGDSALYFCASSVQGAHNEQFFGPGTRLTVL.

The rearrangement joins TRBV4-3 to TRBJ2-7, with a weak D call TRBD1 (6 bases). CDR1 LGHNA and CDR2 YSLEER come from the germline V gene. With 0 bases removed from V and 4 bases from J, the gap between germline ends came to 10 bases. The CDR3 is 14 amino acids. In nucleotides, the CDR3 is TGCGCCAGCAGCCAAGAGAACAGGGAATACGAGCAGTACTTC. Translation: CASSQENREYEQYF.

This clonotype was recorded a few times. The rearrangement joins TRBV5-1 to TRBJ2-7; D gene ambiguous. The germline V gene encodes CDR1 SGHRS and CDR2 YFSETQ. Between the trimmed V and J ends, which lost 0 bases and 4 bases, there was a span of 11 bases. The CDR3 consists of 14 residues. CDR3 amino acids: CASSLALGRYEQYF. The CDR3 coding sequence is TGCGCCAGCAGCTTGGCTCTCGGAAGGTACGAGCAGTACTTC.